Below, 20 T cell receptor beta chains from the same sample are listed, as sequenced in a study of shared clonotypes between healthy human individuals. Sequencing used immunoSEQ multiplex PCR; TCRdb keeps in-frame clones, though not all of them. The sample consists of roughly 2.4 million clones, more than 90% of them appearing once. The source material was naive CD4+ T cells sorted from blood. Subset reported: CD45RA+ positively selected. The receptor set was obtained from a man between 18 and 29 years old in good health.

For this clone: This CDR3 is also generated by other DNA sequences in the sample. This sequence joins TRBV6-1 and TRBJ2-1, with TRBD2 identical over 7 bases. From germline, CDR1 is MNHNS and CDR2 SASEGT. The CDR3 totals 12 residues. V dropped 2 bases and J dropped 10; count of bases not matched to a gene: 2. The DNA for the CDR3 is TGTGCCAGCAGTGAAATGGGGGGGGAGCAGTTCTTC. Amino acid sequence: CASSEMGGEQFF.

The chain is built from TRBV5-1 and TRBJ2-3, with 7 bases lining up with TRBD2. With V trimmed by 2 bases and J by 4 bases, 7 bases remained unmatched. The CDR3 has 15 amino acids. Germline CDR1 and CDR2: SGHRS and YFSETQ. CDR3 DNA: TGCGCCAGCAGCTTTGACGGGACTACCGCAGATACGCAGTATTTT. Its translation: CASSFDGTTADTQYF.

In its sample, this clone was seen once. The chain joins TRBV13 to TRBJ1-6, with TRBD1 matching 7 bases. The CDR3 is 17 amino acids. CDR1 is PRHDT and CDR2 is FYEKMQ in the germline V gene (reference sequence). Trimming removed 7 bases from V and 2 bases from J; junction bases left unmatched: 11. The DNA for the CDR3 is TGTGCCAGCAACGGGGGACAGCAAAATACCTATAATTCACCCCTCCACTTT. The encoded protein is CASNGGQQNTYNSPLHF.

This rearrangement joins TRBV4-3 to TRBJ2-4; D is uncertain. The ends were cut back, 4 bases at V and 0 bases at J, with 13 bases in the middle. The CDR3 spans 16 residues. CDR1 and CDR2 from the germline V gene are LGHNA and YSLEER. This chain's CDR3 is CASSRSSALAKNIQYF. The DNA of the CDR3 is TGCGCCAGCAGCCGATCTTCGGCGCTAGCCAAAAACATTCAGTACTTC.

This chain joins TRBV28 and TRBJ1-1; D call uncertain. The CDR3 contains 14 residues. Germline values: CDR1 MDHEN, CDR2 SYDVKM. Trimming removed 1 base from V and 4 bases from J, with 10 bases in between. CDR3 nucleotide sequence: TGTGCCAGCAGTTTATCAATGGTGACCACTGAAGCTTTCTTT. Translation: CASSLSMVTTEAFF.

The chain joins TRBV19 to TRBJ2-7; D may be TRBD1 (6 bases). The germline V gene encodes CDR1 LNHDA and CDR2 SQIVND (reference sequence). Trimming left V 5 bases short and J 2 bases short, with 10 bases between. The CDR3 is 13 residues long. CDR3: CASSQRGTYEQYF. The CDR3 DNA reads as TGTGCCAGTAGTCAGAGGGGGACCTACGAGCAGTACTTC.

V and J are TRBV7-2 and TRBJ2-3, with D perhaps TRBD2 (5 bases). The germline gives CDR1 SGHTA, CDR2 FQGNSA. The CDR3 totals 12 residues. Trimming pared 1 base from V and 10 bases from J, leaving 9 bases between. The CDR3 DNA follows: TGTGCCAGCAGCTTAGAGGCGCGGGCGCAGTATTTT. Translated: CASSLEARAQYF.

The chain links TRBV2 to TRBJ2-1; 7 nucleotides align to TRBD1. The CDR3 sequence is 10 residues long. From germline, CDR1 is SNHLY and CDR2 FYNNEI. The V segment lost 8 bases and the J segment 14 bases; nucleotides outside the gene matches: 6. Here the CDR3 DNA reads TGTGCCAGCGAGGGACAGTTAAAGTTCTTC. Its protein is CASEGQLKFF.

The chain links TRBV4-1 to TRBJ2-7; TRBD1 might be the D (5 bases). CDR3 length equals 15 residues. V lost 4 bases to trimming and J lost 2 bases, with 15 bases between them. Germline-derived CDR1 and CDR2 are MGHRA and YSYEKL. CDR3 nucleotide sequence: TGCGCCAGCAGCCGCTCATGGGGCGGCCCCTACGAGCAGTACTTC. Residues: CASSRSWGGPYEQYF.

This chain links TRBV27 with TRBJ2-7; TRBD1 matches 10 bases. CDR1 MNHEY and CDR2 SMNVEV come from the germline V gene (reference sequence). This CDR3 is built from 15 residues. J was trimmed by 1 base and V by 6 bases; bases with no gene match: 6. CDR3 sequence: CASRTGGESSYEQYF. CDR3 DNA: TGTGCCAGCAGGACAGGGGGCGAAAGTTCCTACGAGCAGTACTTC.

This rearrangement joins TRBV18 to TRBJ1-1, with no clear D. CDR1 and CDR2 from the germline V gene are KGHSH and LQKENI. The CDR3 contains 15 residues. V was clipped by 0 bases and J by 2 bases, with 10 bases between them. CDR3 DNA: TGTGCCAGCTCACCACCCCGCAGCCAAAACACTGAAGCTTTCTTT. Translated, it gives CASSPPRSQNTEAFF. Based on the CDR3 plus reference TRBV18 and TRBJ1-1, the full variable domain is NAGVMQNPRHLVRRRGQEARLRCSPMKGHSHVYWYRQLPEEGLKFMVYLQKENIIDESGMPKERFSAEFPKEGPSILRIQQVVRGDSAAYFCASSPPRSQNTEAFFGQGTRLTVV.

The CDR3 nucleotides are TGTGCCAGCAGCTTAGTATACGGGACTAGCGGGAGCTCCTACGAGCAGTACTTC. It codes for CASSLVYGTSGSSYEQYF. The genes are TRBV7-2 and TRBJ2-7; 14 bases line up with TRBD2. CDR1 and CDR2 from the germline V gene are SGHTA and FQGNSA. V was pared by 1 base and J by 0 bases, with 5 bases of the junction left unmatched. The CDR3 spans 18 residues.

This chain uses TRBV11-2 with TRBJ2-3, with 10 bases lining up with TRBD2. This CDR3 contains 15 residues. Germline V CDR1 and CDR2: SGHAT, FQNNGV. Losses at the gene ends were 2 bases for V and 4 bases for J; bases not matched to a gene: 3. This chain's CDR3 is CASSLMLAGADTQYF. In DNA form, the CDR3 reads TGTGCCAGCAGCTTAATGCTAGCGGGGGCAGATACGCAGTATTTT.

The V call is TRBV7-9, the J call TRBJ2-5; 11 positions agree with TRBD1. This CDR3 is built from 15 residues. The junction had 3 bases not matched to a gene; V was cut back by 4 bases and J by 2 bases. Germline CDR1 reads SEHNR; CDR2 reads FQNEAQ (reference sequence). CDR3 bases: TGTGCCAGCAGCTCCGGACAGGGGGCGCAAGAGACCCAGTACTTC. Protein product: CASSSGQGAQETQYF.

The V call is TRBV6-5, the J call TRBJ2-7; D unclear. Between the trimmed V and J ends, which lost 10 bases and 5 bases, there was a span of 12 bases. Germline CDR1 is MNHEY and CDR2 is SVGAGI. The CDR3 loop spans 11 amino acids. The CDR3 spells CATRRPNEQYF. The CDR3, as DNA: TGTGCCACGAGGCGGCCAAACGAGCAGTACTTC.

The chain is built from TRBV21-1 and TRBJ2-7; TRBD2, the D gene given by the table, was not confirmed from the DNA. TRBV21-1 is a pseudogene. The CDR3 has 16 amino acids. The CDR3 bases are TGTGCCAGCAGCAAAGTGACGGACGGGAGCTCCTACGAGCAGTACTTC. Protein sequence: CASSKVTDGSSYEQYF.

The chain joins TRBV18 to TRBJ2-1; 7 nucleotides align to TRBD2. V was pared by 3 bases and J by 4 bases, with 6 bases of the junction left unmatched. Germline V gives CDR1 KGHSH, CDR2 LQKENI. This CDR3 has 15 residues. CDR3 DNA sequence: TGTGCCAGCTCACCTGGGCGGGGGAGTTACAATGAGCAGTTCTTC. Encoded protein: CASSPGRGSYNEQFF.

The table lists this clone with a count of one. The rearrangement uses TRBV7-8 and TRBJ2-3, with TRBD2 identical over 7 bases. Germline lookup yields CDR1 SGHVS and CDR2 FQNEAQ. The CDR3 consists of 14 residues. After removal of 7 bases from V and 0 bases from J, the junction contained 4 bases not matched to a gene. The CDR3 protein is CASTTRGSTDTQYF. CDR3 sequence (DNA): TGTGCCAGCACCACGCGGGGGAGCACAGATACGCAGTATTTT. The whole variable domain, remainder taken from reference TRBV7-8 and TRBJ2-3, is GAGVSQSPRYKVAKRGQDVALRCDPISGHVSLFWYQQALGQGPEFLTYFQNEAQLDKSGLPSDRFFAERPEGSVSTLKIQRTQQEDSAVYLCASTTRGSTDTQYFGPGTRLTVL.

This clone was detected only once. The rearrangement uses TRBV5-1 and TRBJ2-2; D is uncertain. Trimming took off 1 base at V and 0 bases at J, with 7 bases between the two ends. This CDR3 has 15 amino acids. CDR1 and CDR2 from the germline V gene are SGHRS and YFSETQ. The DNA for the CDR3 is TGCGCCAGCAGCTTGAACCTAGCGAACACCGGGGAGCTGTTTTTT. Protein product: CASSLNLANTGELFF. The whole variable domain, filled in from reference TRBV5-1 and TRBJ2-2, reads KAGVTQTPRYLIKTRGQQVTLSCSPISGHRSVSWYQQTPGQGLQFLFEYFSETQRNKGNFPGRFSGRQFSNSRSEMNVSTLELGDSALYLCASSLNLANTGELFFGEGSRLTVL.

The V gene is TRBV7-3, the J gene TRBJ2-1, with 11 bases aligning to TRBD1. Trimming took 3 bases from V and 6 from J; bases not matched to a gene: 1. Per the germline V gene, CDR1 is SGHTA and CDR2 is FQGTGA. There are 14 residues in the CDR3. The CDR3 DNA is TGTGCCAGCAGCTTGGACAGGGGGCGCAATGAGCAGTTCTTC. This translates into CASSLDRGRNEQFF.